The 31 T cell receptor beta chains presented below share a single source sample, sequenced in a study of CD8+ T cells in alopecia areata. The pooled cutaneous lymph node cells were sorted using several markers (CD4, CD8alpha, NKG2D, NKG2ACE and others). cDNA prepared by RNA extraction and subsequent reverse transcription served as the template for sequencing. TCRdb's copy holds only in-frame clones and misses some; the assay was immunoSEQ multiplex PCR. Listed for the sample are about 300,000 clones, none seen a single time. The sample was CD4+ T cells sorted from a lymph node. The receptors come from a C3H/HeJ mouse with alopecia areata. Strain MHC haplotype: H2-k.

As concerns this clone: All gene names here are mouse names. Read coverage stops 4 residues before the CDR3 terminus; the germline J gene supplies the remainder. This chain links TRBV13-1 with TRBJ1-1; a possible D gene is TRBD1 (5 bases). Germline assignment: CDR1 NSHNY and CDR2 SYGAGN. Trimming pared 5 bases from V and 0 bases from J, leaving 8 bases between. This CDR3 is built from 13 residues. The CDR3 protein is CASSHRTNTEVFF. The CDR3 DNA, read in part, is TGTGCCAGCAGCCACAGGACAAACACA.

For this clone: Gene names and germline refer to mouse. From the germline J gene comes the end of the CDR3, since the read stops 4 residues before it. V gene TRBV31 combines with J gene TRBJ2-3, with 9 bases lining up with TRBD2. V lost 3 bases, J lost 0 bases, and 4 bases stayed unmatched. This CDR3 region has 15 residues. Germline CDR1 is GKSSPN and CDR2 is SITVG. The CDR3: CAWSPWGGSAETLYF. CDR3 DNA, as far as it was read: TGTGCCTGGAGCCCCTGGGGGGGTAGTGCAGAA. The variable domain in full, completed from reference TRBV31 and TRBJ2-3, reads AQTIHQWPVAEIKAVGSPLSLGCTIKGKSSPNLYWYWQATGGTLQQLFYSITVGQVESVVQLNLSASRPKDDQFILSTEKLLLSHSGFYLCAWSPWGGSAETLYFGSGTRLTVL.

Concerning this clone itself: Any gene name here is a mouse gene name. The sequenced fragment ends 4 residues before the CDR3 boundary, so the rest is inferred from the germline J gene. V and J are TRBV13-1 and TRBJ2-5, with 7 bases matching TRBD1. CDR1 and CDR2 (germline): NSHNY, SYGAGN. The CDR3 sequence is 14 residues long. The CDR3 here is CASSETQGRDTQYF. The DNA read from the CDR3 is TGTGCCAGCAGTGAAACACAGGGGAGAGAC.

There are a few counts of this clone. Gene names follow the mouse nomenclature. The observed sequence ends 4 residues before the CDR3 terminus, with the missing tail filled in from the germline J gene. V gene TRBV13-2 combines with J gene TRBJ2-1, with a weak D call TRBD2 (7 bases). Germline V gives CDR1 NNHNN, CDR2 SYGAGS (reference sequence). The CDR3 extends over 16 amino acids. Trimming stripped 1 base from V and 1 base from J, with 12 bases between. The CDR3 bases that were read are TGTGCCAGCGGTGATACGCTGGGGGCGAACTATGCT. Its translation is CASGDTLGANYA. The CDR3, in full, reads CASGDTLGANYAEQFF.

Points on this clone: Genes here carry mouse names. The missing CDR3 end, 4 residues past where the read stops, is filled in from the germline J gene. The V call is TRBV19, the J call TRBJ1-1; TRBD1 might be the D (6 bases). The CDR3 runs 14 residues. Germline CDR1 FNHDT, CDR2 SITEND (reference sequence). The DNA read from the CDR3 is TGTGCCAGCAGTACTCCTGGGGGGGCGCGA. Translation: CASSTPGGAR. The full CDR3 protein is CASSTPGGAREVFF.

Worth noting for this clone: Gene names denote mouse genes. The read terminates 4 residues before the CDR3 end, so the remaining end is supplied by the germline J gene. The chain recombines TRBV19 with TRBJ2-5, with TRBD2 matching over 9 bases. Germline V gives CDR1 FNHDT, CDR2 SITEND (reference sequence). This CDR3 contains 14 residues. V gave up 4 bases and J gave up 3 bases; unmatched junction bases: 3. CDR3 protein: CASSLLGGQDTQYF. CDR3 bases read: TGTGCCAGCAGTTTGCTGGGGGGGCAAGAC.

This clone was picked up a small number of times. Mouse gene names apply. The read comes to an end 4 residues before the CDR3 does, leaving the germline J gene to fill in the end. This chain joins TRBV13-1 and TRBJ2-5, with no clear D. Germline values: CDR1 NSHNY, CDR2 SYGAGN. The V and J ends lost 7 bases and 0 bases respectively, with 6 bases between them. CDR3 length: 12 residues. CDR3 region: CASSRNQDTQYF. The CDR3 bases that were read are TGTGCCAGCTCCAGAAACCAAGAC.

With respect to this clone: The gene names given are mouse names. The read terminates 4 residues ahead of where the CDR3 ends, so the germline J gene completes it. This chain joins TRBV19 and TRBJ2-7; 9 bases line up with TRBD1. The CDR3 length is 13 residues. Looked up from germline, CDR1 is FNHDT and CDR2 is SITEND (reference sequence). CDR3 protein: CASSKTGGDEQYF. CDR3 DNA, as far as it was read: TGTGCCAGCAGTAAGACAGGGGGGGAT. Looking up the rest from reference TRBV19 and TRBJ2-7 gives the full variable domain: GGIITQTPKFLIGQEGQKLTLKCQQNFNHDTMYWYRQDSGKGLRLIYYSITENDLQKGDLSEGYDASREKKSSFSLTVTSAQKNEMAVFLCASSKTGGDEQYFGPGTRLTVL.

This clone was detected a few times. The genes are named according to mouse. The missing CDR3 end, 4 residues past where the read stops, is filled in from the germline J gene. The chain joins TRBV31 to TRBJ1-2, with 9 bases identical to TRBD1. CDR1 GKSSPN and CDR2 SITVG come from the germline V gene. There are 14 residues in the CDR3. The V segment lost 0 bases and the J segment 4 bases; nucleotides outside the gene matches: 3. The sequenced CDR3 bases are TGTGCCTGGAGTCTCGTGACAGGGGGCTCC. Protein sequence: CAWSLVTGGS. In full, the CDR3 reads CAWSLVTGGSDYTF. The variable domain in full, completed from reference TRBV31 and TRBJ1-2, reads AQTIHQWPVAEIKAVGSPLSLGCTIKGKSSPNLYWYWQATGGTLQQLFYSITVGQVESVVQLNLSASRPKDDQFILSTEKLLLSHSGFYLCAWSLVTGGSDYTFGSGTRLLVI.

In this sample, this clone turned up a few times. Here the gene names and germline are mouse. Sequencing ends 4 residues short of the CDR3 end; the germline J gene provides the rest. The chain employs TRBV13-1 and TRBJ2-5, with D possibly being TRBD1 (7 bases). Germline loops: CDR1 NSHNY, CDR2 SYGAGN. Trimming took off 1 base at V and 2 bases at J, with 8 bases between the two ends. The CDR3 loop spans 14 amino acids. Partial CDR3 DNA: TGTGCCAGCAGTGATAAGGGGGCCCAAGAC. It is translated as CASSDKGAQD. The whole CDR3 region reads CASSDKGAQDTQYF.

In its sample, this clone was seen many times. These gene names are mouse names. The read ends 3 residues early relative to the CDR3; the germline J gene fills the gap. This sequence joins TRBV13-1 and TRBJ1-6, with 9 bases matching TRBD1. TRBJ1-6 is labeled an ORF, and its function is uncertain. The CDR3 sequence is 15 residues long. V gave up 4 bases and J gave up 7 bases; unmatched junction bases: 6. Germline V gives CDR1 NSHNY, CDR2 SYGAGN. The CDR3 sequence is CASSSGTGTNSPLYF. Partial CDR3 DNA: TGTGCCAGCAGTTCCGGGACAGGGACGAATTCGCCC.

This clone was picked up a small number of times. The germline and genes are mouse ones. The read comes to an end 4 residues before the CDR3 does, leaving the germline J gene to fill in the end. V and J are TRBV5 and TRBJ2-7; TRBD2 agrees at 9 bases. The junction had 0 bases not matched to a gene; V was cut back by 1 base and J by 2 bases. The CDR3 contains 14 residues. Germline values: CDR1 LGHNA, CDR2 YNLKQL (reference sequence). CDR3 bases read: TGTGCCAGCAGCCAAGGGGACTGGGCCTAT. It is translated as CASSQGDWAY. The whole CDR3 sequence reads CASSQGDWAYEQYF.

This clone was counted between two and nine times. The listed genes are named as in mouse. The read ends 3 residues before the CDR3 terminus; that terminus is restored from the germline J gene. This chain connects TRBV1 to TRBJ1-6; no clear D gene. TRBJ1-6 is classed as an ORF, of uncertain function. Trimming took off 3 bases at V and 4 bases at J, with 4 bases between the two ends. Per germline, CDR1 NSQYPW and CDR2 LRSPGD (reference sequence). The CDR3 totals 13 residues. The CDR3 sequence is CTCSAPYNSPLYF. The DNA read from the CDR3 is TGCACCTGCAGTGCCCCTTATAATTCGCCC.

Worth noting for this clone: Here the gene names and germline are mouse. The CDR3 end lies 4 residues beyond the end of the read and is filled in from the germline J gene. The chain couples TRBV13-1 to TRBJ1-1; a weak D match, TRBD1 (6 bases). The ends were cut back, 4 bases at V and 4 bases at J, with 8 bases in the middle. CDR1 and CDR2 from the germline V gene are NSHNY and SYGAGN. The length of the CDR3 is 12 residues. The sequenced CDR3 bases are TGTGCCAGCAGTCAGGGGAGCACA. The encoded protein is CASSQGST. The entire CDR3 is CASSQGSTEVFF.

Details on this clone: Gene names follow the mouse nomenclature. This chain's CDR3 is CASSLQGIGQDTQYF. The DNA read from the CDR3 is TGTGCCAGCAGCCTTCAGGGGATCGGCCAAGAC. V gene TRBV14 combines with J gene TRBJ2-5; D is possibly TRBD1 (6 bases). The read ends 4 residues shy of where the CDR3 ends; the end is completed using the germline J gene. Trimming left V 5 bases short and J 2 bases short, with 15 bases between. Looked up from germline, CDR1 is SGHDT and CDR2 is FRDEAV. This CDR3 is 15 amino acids long.

The table lists this clone with many counts. The gene names given are mouse names. The CDR3 is cut off 4 residues early in the read; its end comes from the germline J gene. The chain links TRBV3 to TRBJ2-3; 10 positions match TRBD2. Trimming took 6 bases from V and 0 from J; bases not matched to a gene: 3. CDR3 length: 15 residues. Germline V CDR1 and CDR2: SNHLY, FYNGKV (reference sequence). The CDR3 bases that were read are TGTGCCAGCAGACAGGGACTGGGGAGTGCAGAA. Translation: CASRQGLGSAE. The whole CDR3 sequence reads CASRQGLGSAETLYF.

The table lists this clone with a few counts. Gene names and germline refer to mouse. Sequencing ends 4 residues short of the CDR3 end; the germline J gene provides the rest. Other DNA sequences of this sample code for an identical CDR3. V gene TRBV13-1 combines with J gene TRBJ2-1; D is possibly TRBD1 (6 bases). V was cut by 2 bases and J by 1 base, with 10 bases left in between. CDR1 NSHNY and CDR2 SYGAGN come from the germline V gene. This CDR3 has 15 amino acids. The CDR3 reads CASSEPGQNYAEQFF. CDR3 DNA, as far as it was read: TGTGCCAGCAGTGAGCCGGGACAAAACTATGCT.

Regarding this clone: Here the gene names and germline are mouse. The CDR3 goes on 4 residues after the read ends, and that part is filled in from the germline J gene. Other DNA sequences of this sample code for an identical CDR3. The chain recombines TRBV19 with TRBJ2-3; 8 positions match TRBD1. The CDR3 is made up of 14 amino acids. After removal of 2 bases from V and 3 bases from J, the junction contained 2 bases not matched to a gene. The germline CDR1 and CDR2 sequences are FNHDT and SITEND (reference sequence). CDR3 amino acids: CASSIPGGAETLYF. The covered CDR3 bases are TGTGCCAGCAGTATCCCAGGGGGCGCAGAA.

This clone was seen many times. Any gene name here is a mouse gene name. The read stops 3 residues short of the end of the CDR3; the missing end is completed from the germline J gene. The rearrangement links TRBV13-1 to TRBJ1-6; perhaps TRBD1 as D (5 bases). TRBJ1-6 is an open reading frame, and its role is uncertain. Per germline, CDR1 NSHNY and CDR2 SYGAGN. Trimming took 0 bases from V and 3 from J, leaving 7 bases between them. The CDR3 is 15 amino acids. The CDR3 DNA, read in part, is TGTGCCAGCAGTGATGTGGGGGGCTATAATTCGCCC. Its translation is CASSDVGGYNSP. The CDR3, in full, reads CASSDVGGYNSPLYF.

As to this clone: Gene names and germline refer to mouse. The read gets to within 4 residues of the CDR3 end, and the germline J gene fills in the rest. The chain combines TRBV31 with TRBJ2-4; 12 nucleotides match TRBD2. Trimming took 2 bases from V and 0 from J; bases not matched to a gene: 6. This CDR3 spans 17 amino acids. The germline V gene encodes CDR1 GKSSPN and CDR2 SITVG. The CDR3 DNA, read in part, is TGTGCCTGGAGTATGGGACTGGGGGGCCTGAGTCAAAAC. It yields the protein CAWSMGLGGLSQN. The full-length CDR3 reads as CAWSMGLGGLSQNTLYF.

A note on this clone: Gene names and germline refer to mouse. The read is 4 residues too short to cover the CDR3 end, so that end is filled in from the germline J gene. This chain links TRBV31 with TRBJ2-3; D not certain. Germline CDR1 and CDR2: GKSSPN and SITVG. The CDR3 runs 14 residues. V lost 2 bases to trimming and J lost 0 bases, with 9 bases between them. The sequenced CDR3 bases are TGTGCCTGGAGTAGGGTAACTAGTGCAGAA. This encodes CAWSRVTSAE. In full, the CDR3 is CAWSRVTSAETLYF.

Concerning this clone: Gene names are mouse gene names. The read terminates 3 residues before the CDR3 end, so the remaining end is supplied by the germline J gene. The V call is TRBV19, the J call TRBJ1-6, with D perhaps matching TRBD1 (5 bases). TRBJ1-6 is annotated as an ORF whose role is uncertain. CDR1 FNHDT and CDR2 SITEND come from the germline V gene (reference sequence). Trimming removed 5 bases at V and 9 bases at J, with 9 bases between. The CDR3 extends over 12 amino acids. The CDR3 protein is CASRRGGSPLYF. The CDR3 bases that were read are TGTGCCAGCAGAAGGGGTGGTTCGCCC.

Comment on this clone: All gene names here are mouse names. The missing CDR3 end, 4 residues past where the read stops, is filled in from the germline J gene. This chain links TRBV15 with TRBJ2-3, with D hard to call. Germline CDR1 and CDR2: SGHND and FRSKSL. CDR3 size: 12 residues. V dropped 11 bases and J dropped 0 bases, with 9 bases sitting between them. The CDR3 is CALRSSAETLYF. The covered CDR3 bases are TGTGCCCTGAGATCTAGTGCAGAA.

A few counts support this clone. Mouse gene names apply. The read finishes 4 residues shy of the CDR3 end, and the germline J gene is used to complete it. The rearrangement uses TRBV31 and TRBJ2-2; no clear D. The CDR3 is 14 residues long. The V end was cut by 1 base, the J end by 4 bases, with 10 bases between. Germline assignment: CDR1 GKSSPN and CDR2 SITVG. The sequenced CDR3 bases are TGTGCCTGGAGTCCTCTTCAGGCCACCGGG. Translation gives CAWSPLQATG. The entire CDR3 reads CAWSPLQATGQLYF. Full variable domain (missing parts from reference TRBV31 and TRBJ2-2): AQTIHQWPVAEIKAVGSPLSLGCTIKGKSSPNLYWYWQATGGTLQQLFYSITVGQVESVVQLNLSASRPKDDQFILSTEKLLLSHSGFYLCAWSPLQATGQLYFGEGSKLTVL.

As concerns this clone: All gene names here are mouse names. In the same sample, other DNA sequences code for this CDR3. The CDR3 sequence is CASSDAGTGNTEVFF. CDR3 DNA, as far as it was read: TGTGCCAGCAGTGATGCCGGGACAGGAAACACA. This chain uses TRBV13-1 with TRBJ1-1; 8 positions agree with TRBD1. The observed sequence ends 4 residues before the CDR3 terminus, with the missing tail filled in from the germline J gene. Germline values: CDR1 NSHNY, CDR2 SYGAGN. The CDR3 runs 15 residues. With V trimmed by 0 bases and J by 1 base, 2 bases remained unmatched.

This clone was detected only a few times. Mouse names are used for the genes. The read terminates 4 residues before the CDR3 end, so the remaining end is supplied by the germline J gene. Other DNA sequences from this sample encode an identical CDR3 as well. The rearrangement links TRBV13-3 to TRBJ2-3, with TRBD2 as a possible D gene (6 bases). V lost 0 bases and J 0 bases, leaving 8 bases between the germline ends. Germline V gives CDR1 NNHDY, CDR2 SYVADS. CDR3 length: 15 amino acids. CDR3 sequence reads: CASSDAGTSAETLYF. CDR3 DNA, as far as it was read: TGTGCCAGCAGTGATGCGGGGACTAGTGCAGAA.

This clone came up a few times. Gene names denote mouse genes. The missing CDR3 end, 4 residues past where the read stops, is filled in from the germline J gene. The chain employs TRBV5 and TRBJ2-7, with TRBD2 identical over 7 bases. Germline-derived CDR1 and CDR2 are LGHNA and YNLKQL (reference sequence). The ends lost 5 bases at V and 0 bases at J; junction bases unmatched: 4. This CDR3 is built from 14 residues. The CDR3 DNA, read in part, is TGTGCCAGCAGCAAGACTGGGAGCTCCTAT. Amino acids: CASSKTGSSY. Given in full, the CDR3 is CASSKTGSSYEQYF.

In its sample, this clone was seen a few times. Mouse names are used for the genes. Coverage ceases 4 residues before the CDR3 finishes, and the germline J gene fills in the end. The chain has TRBV13-1 and TRBJ2-3; D ambiguous. This CDR3 comprises 13 residues. V lost 4 bases to trimming and J lost 1 base, with 7 bases between them. The germline V gene encodes CDR1 NSHNY and CDR2 SYGAGN. CDR3 amino acids: CASSPRGAETLYF. CDR3 DNA (partial): TGTGCCAGCAGTCCCCGTGGTGCAGAA.

In the case of this clone: A read error may explain this, as a much larger clone is one base away. The listed genes are named as in mouse. The sequence runs out 4 residues before the end of the CDR3; the remainder is reconstructed from the germline J gene. The gene calls are TRBV13-3 and TRBJ2-3; the D gene is possibly TRBD1 (6 bases). Germline V gives CDR1 NNHDY, CDR2 SYVADS. There are 15 residues in the CDR3. The germline V and J ends were trimmed by 3 bases and 0 bases, with 11 bases remaining between them. The CDR3 region is CASSGGTTSAETLYF. CDR3 bases read: TGTGCCAGCAGTGGAGGGACAACTAGTGCAGAA.

This clone was picked up many times. Gene names denote mouse genes. The read comes to an end 4 residues before the CDR3 does, leaving the germline J gene to fill in the end. J is TRBJ1-2 and V is TRBV13-1; D gene unclear. CDR1 and CDR2 from the germline V gene are NSHNY and SYGAGN. The CDR3 runs to 11 residues. CDR3 protein: CASSGGSDYTF. The DNA read from the CDR3 is TGTGCCAGCAGTGGAGGTTCC.

This clone was seen only a few times. Genes and germline are mouse. The read comes to an end 4 residues before the CDR3 does, leaving the germline J gene to fill in the end. Other DNA sequences in the sample encode the same CDR3. V gene TRBV31 combines with J gene TRBJ2-1, with TRBD2 matching over 11 bases. V dropped 3 bases and J dropped 3; count of bases not matched to a gene: 4. The CDR3 totals 15 residues. From germline, CDR1 is GKSSPN and CDR2 SITVG. The CDR3 is CAWSLGLGGYAEQFF. The covered CDR3 bases are TGTGCCTGGAGCCTCGGACTGGGGGGCTATGCT. Complete variable domain (other parts from reference TRBV31 and TRBJ2-1): AQTIHQWPVAEIKAVGSPLSLGCTIKGKSSPNLYWYWQATGGTLQQLFYSITVGQVESVVQLNLSASRPKDDQFILSTEKLLLSHSGFYLCAWSLGLGGYAEQFFGPGTRLTVL.